This T cell receptor beta chain emerged from a study of shared clonotypes between healthy human individuals. General study findings and limits: The naive CD4 repertoires of a handful of donors were compared, and around 4.9% of clonotypes were shared. How much donors shared clonotypes was expected to be affected by sequencing depth.

As defined, naive CD8 cells were CD45RO-negative and positively selected for CCR7, with terminally differentiated effector memory CD45RA+ cells excluded. Donors were healthy HIV-negative adults without recent acute infections or vaccinations. Here immunoSEQ multiplex PCR was the method, and the copy in TCRdb shows in-frame clones only, minus some. This table holds some 1,900,000 clones, just under 95% found once. Of note for this clone: Its specificity is unknown.

The germline gives CDR1 ENHRY, CDR2 SYGVKD. The V and J ends lost 2 bases and 5 bases respectively, with 9 bases between them. The CDR3 extends over 13 amino acids. The specimen sequenced was naive CD8+ T cells sorted from blood. This TCR derives from a man aged 18-30 years in good health. The rearrangement joins TRBV10-3 to TRBJ1-1; tentative D call: TRBD1 (6 bases). This chain's CDR3 is CAISEPGETEAFF. The CDR3 DNA is TGTGCCATCAGTGAGCCAGGGGAGACTGAAGCTTTCTTT.